The 16 T cell receptor beta chains presented below share a single source sample, sequenced in a study of blood T cell repertoires in COVID-19. This table comes from immunoSEQ multiplex PCR, and its TCRdb copy is limited to in-frame clones, with some not included. The sample yields a few hundred thousand clones, around 88% seen once. The sequenced sample consisted of PBMCs or T cells enriched from blood (not recorded which). These receptors came from a woman in her thirties or forties who had recovered from COVID-19.

The chain is built from TRBV25-1 and TRBJ2-1, with TRBD2 matching over 9 bases. J lost 5 bases, V lost 4 bases, and 6 bases had no gene match. The CDR3 sequence is 15 residues long. Germline CDR1 is MGHDK and CDR2 is SYGVNS. This CDR3 is CASSGSGSVNNEQFF. The CDR3 DNA reads as TGTGCCAGCAGTGGTAGCGGGAGCGTCAACAATGAGCAGTTCTTC.

This chain's CDR3 is CASSPLTSGGYNEQFF. CDR3 DNA: TGTGCCAGTAGTCCCCTGACTAGCGGGGGTTACAATGAGCAGTTCTTC. This chain links TRBV19 with TRBJ2-1, with 12 positions matching TRBD2. This CDR3 is 16 amino acids long. CDR1 is LNHDA, CDR2 SQIVND, per germline (reference sequence). V shed 5 bases, J shed 4 bases, and the junction held 6 bases outside the gene matches.

This clone was picked up one time. The J gene is TRBJ1-4, the V gene TRBV24-1, with D possibly TRBD1 on 6 matching bases. Germline V lookup: CDR1 KGHDR, CDR2 SFDVKD. This CDR3 has 12 amino acids. The V end was cut by 11 bases, the J end by 3 bases, with 9 bases between. CDR3 amino acids: CASDRSNEKLFF. The CDR3 DNA sequence: TGTGCCAGCGACAGGTCTAATGAAAAACTGTTTTTT.

About this clone: The same CDR3 can be traced to other DNA sequences in this sample. J is TRBJ1-5 and V is TRBV18, with 7 bases lining up with TRBD1. The CDR3 consists of 14 residues. Trimming at V came to 3 bases and at J to 1 base, leaving 0 bases not matched to a gene. Per germline, CDR1 KGHSH and CDR2 LQKENI. The CDR3 loop is CASSPGQSNQPQHF. CDR3 bases: TGTGCCAGCTCACCGGGACAGAGCAATCAGCCCCAGCATTTT.

This clone was seen a single time. The chain links TRBV4-3 to TRBJ1-6, with D possibly being TRBD1 (5 bases). V was clipped by 0 bases and J by 7 bases, with 19 bases between them. CDR3 length: 18 residues. CDR1 LGHNA and CDR2 YSLEER come from the germline V gene. The CDR3 nucleotides are TGCGCCAGCAGCCAAGATAGGGGACTGCGGTACCCGAATTCACCCCTCCACTTT. Its protein is CASSQDRGLRYPNSPLHF.

This clone has just a few counts. V is TRBV7-2 and J is TRBJ1-1; 10 bases are a match to TRBD1. The J segment lost 0 bases and the V segment lost 6 bases, leaving 7 bases of the junction unmatched. There are 16 residues in the CDR3. CDR1 and CDR2 from the germline V gene are SGHTA and FQGNSA. DNA for the CDR3: TGTGCCAGCAGACGGACAGGGGGAACCCTGAACACTGAAGCTTTCTTT. Translation: CASRRTGGTLNTEAFF.

Concerning this clone itself: Germline is not matched at one junction end, which may reflect a read error. The chain recombines TRBV10-2 with TRBJ2-7, with a weak D call TRBD2 (6 bases). Germline loops: CDR1 WSHSY, CDR2 SAAADI. The CDR3 covers 14 residues. The CDR3, as DNA: TGCGCCAGCAGTGCGCCTAGCGCCTCCGACGAGCAGTACTTC. Residues: CASSAPSASDEQYF.

A few counts support this clone. This chain connects TRBV7-3 to TRBJ1-6, with D uncertain. Trimming removed 0 bases from V and 7 bases from J, with 4 bases in between. The germline V gene encodes CDR1 SGHTA and CDR2 FQGTGA. The CDR3 loop spans 13 amino acids. CDR3: CASSLTQNSPLHF. For the CDR3, the DNA is TGTGCCAGCAGCTTAACGCAGAATTCACCCCTCCACTTT.

The rearrangement links TRBV28 to TRBJ2-2; D unresolved. Deletions cut 6 bases from V and 4 bases from J, with 12 bases between. Germline lookup yields CDR1 MDHEN and CDR2 SYDVKM. This CDR3 is built from 14 residues. The CDR3 bases are TGTGCCAGCAGGTCCGCGAGTGCCACCGGGGAGCTGTTTTTT. This translates into CASRSASATGELFF.

The chain uses TRBV12-5 and TRBJ2-1; the match to TRBD2 covers 14 bases. Unmatched junction bases numbered 9, after V lost 1 base and J lost 4 bases. This CDR3 has 19 residues. Germline-derived CDR1 and CDR2 are LGHNT and FRNRAP. The CDR3 spells CASGLGLGTSGSQYNEQFF. The CDR3 coding sequence is TGTGCTAGTGGTTTGGGCCTAGGGACTAGCGGGAGCCAATACAATGAGCAGTTCTTC. Combining the CDR3 with reference TRBV12-5 and TRBJ2-1 gives the whole variable domain DARVTQTPRHKVTEMGQEVTMRCQPILGHNTVFWYRQTMMQGLELLAYFRNRAPLDDSGMPKDRFSAEMPDATLATLKIQPSEPRDSAVYFCASGLGLGTSGSQYNEQFFGPGTRLTVL.

The chain links TRBV6-5 to TRBJ1-1, with 7 bases aligning to TRBD1. CDR1 MNHEY and CDR2 SVGAGI come from the germline V gene. V shed 5 bases and J 4 bases; nucleotides not matched to a gene: 7. The CDR3 contains 14 residues. For the CDR3, the DNA is TGTGCCAGCAGTCCAACAGGGGCGAGCACTGAAGCTTTCTTT. This encodes CASSPTGASTEAFF.

V is TRBV7-6 and J is TRBJ2-3, with D perhaps TRBD2 (6 bases). Germline-derived CDR1 and CDR2 are SGHVS and FNYEAQ. V lost 5 bases and J lost 6, with 18 bases in between. This CDR3 spans 15 amino acids. The CDR3 sequence is CASSATSGGVDTQYF. CDR3 in DNA: TGTGCCAGCAGCGCGACTAGTGGGGGTGTTGATACGCAGTATTTT.

This chain joins TRBV19 and TRBJ2-7; D is possibly TRBD2 (6 bases). The CDR3 is made up of 14 amino acids. CDR1 and CDR2 (germline): LNHDA, SQIVND (reference sequence). The V end was cut by 3 bases, the J end by 2 bases, with 11 bases between. The CDR3 loop reads CASSIQGGPYEQYF. The DNA for the CDR3 is TGTGCCAGTAGTATCCAGGGAGGTCCCTACGAGCAGTACTTC.

The chain joins TRBV28 to TRBJ1-2; TRBD1 matches 9 bases. The CDR3 is 15 amino acids. The V and J ends lost 5 bases and 0 bases, in that order; junction bases with no gene match: 4. Germline assignment: CDR1 MDHEN and CDR2 SYDVKM. This chain's CDR3 is CASSKTGGANYGYTF. DNA of the CDR3: TGTGCCAGCAGTAAGACAGGGGGAGCTAACTATGGCTACACCTTC.

This sequence joins TRBV5-1 and TRBJ2-7; D is unresolved. CDR1 is SGHRS and CDR2 is YFSETQ in the germline V gene. This CDR3 has 16 amino acids. V lost 0 bases and J 1 base, leaving 14 bases between the germline ends. CDR3 in DNA: TGCGCCAGCAGCTTGGAACAGCAAACGACATCCTACGAGCAGTACTTC. Translated: CASSLEQQTTSYEQYF. The full variable domain, in which reference TRBV5-1 and TRBJ2-7 provide the parts outside the CDR3, is KAGVTQTPRYLIKTRGQQVTLSCSPISGHRSVSWYQQTPGQGLQFLFEYFSETQRNKGNFPGRFSGRQFSNSRSEMNVSTLELGDSALYLCASSLEQQTTSYEQYFGPGTRLTVT.

The chain uses TRBV29-1 and TRBJ2-7, with a tentative D call TRBD2 (6 bases). The CDR3 runs to 15 residues. Trimming took 1 base from V and 0 from J, leaving 13 bases between them. Germline V lookup: CDR1 SQVTM, CDR2 ANQGSEA. In DNA form, the CDR3 reads TGCAGCGTTGAAGGGGCGGGATGGGGCTCCTACGAGCAGTACTTC. It specifies CSVEGAGWGSYEQYF.